This entry lists 18 T cell receptor beta chains sequenced from one sample in a study of blood T cell repertoires in COVID-19. Clones were sequenced by immunoSEQ multiplex PCR, and TCRdb holds only the in-frame ones, with some missing. In the table there are roughly 43,000 clones, about 87% of which are singletons. Input material: peripheral blood. These TCRs come from a man in his fifties or sixties with active COVID-19.

The chain combines TRBV19 with TRBJ2-1; 11 bases are shared with TRBD2. The V gene's germline CDR1 is LNHDA and CDR2 SQIVND (reference sequence). Trimming took 1 base from V and 8 from J; bases not matched to a gene: 10. CDR3 size: 17 residues. CDR3 region: CASSIVGLAALSHEQFF. Written as DNA, the CDR3 is TGTGCCAGTAGTATAGTGGGACTAGCGGCTCTCTCCCATGAGCAGTTCTTC.

This clone was detected once. V gene TRBV5-6 combines with J gene TRBJ1-3; 8 nucleotides line up with TRBD1. Germline V lookup: CDR1 SGHDT, CDR2 YYEEEE. V shed 4 bases and J 2 bases; nucleotides not matched to a gene: 8. This CDR3 region has 16 residues. The CDR3 region is CASSTGTGKTGNTIYF. The CDR3 bases are TGTGCCAGCAGCACCGGGACAGGAAAAACTGGAAACACCATATATTTT.

V is TRBV7-2 and J is TRBJ1-5, with 7 bases lining up with TRBD1. CDR1 and CDR2 (germline): SGHTA, FQGNSA. This CDR3 is 14 amino acids long. With 6 bases clipped from V and 3 bases from J, the junction kept 5 bases outside the gene matches. In nucleotides, the CDR3 is TGTGCCAGCAGTGACAGGGCTGACAATCAGCCCCAGCATTTT. Translation: CASSDRADNQPQHF.

The CDR3 nucleotides read TGTGCCAGCAGCTTCCGGGGGTCGGGCGGCTACACCTTC. This codes for CASSFRGSGGYTF. The genes are TRBV11-1 and TRBJ1-2, with D maybe TRBD1 (5 bases). The CDR3 has 13 residues. V lost 3 bases and J lost 8, with 13 bases in between. Germline lookup yields CDR1 SGHAT and CDR2 FQDESV (reference sequence).

The rearrangement uses TRBV7-2 and TRBJ2-7; D call uncertain. The CDR3 has 14 residues. Germline V lookup: CDR1 SGHTA, CDR2 FQGNSA. With 2 bases removed from V and 0 bases from J, the gap between germline ends came to 8 bases. The CDR3 is CASSLNRFSYEQYF. In DNA form, the CDR3 reads TGTGCCAGCAGCTTAAATCGGTTCTCCTACGAGCAGTACTTC.

This clone was seen once. The chain is built from TRBV6-5 and TRBJ2-3; the D gene is possibly TRBD2 (6 bases). CDR1 MNHEY and CDR2 SVGAGI come from the germline V gene. Trimming shortened V by 7 bases and J by 3 bases, and 14 bases separated the two germline ends. The CDR3 spans 14 residues. CDR3 in amino acids: CASTVRRETDTQYF. The CDR3 DNA sequence: TGTGCCAGCACCGTACGGAGGGAAACAGATACGCAGTATTTT.

The rearrangement links TRBV2 to TRBJ1-1; 7 positions agree with TRBD1. The CDR3 spans 14 residues. V dropped 5 bases and J dropped 1; count of bases not matched to a gene: 4. CDR1 SNHLY and CDR2 FYNNEI come from the germline V gene. The CDR3 loop is CASSQDRANTEAFF. The CDR3 DNA follows: TGTGCCAGCAGTCAAGACAGGGCGAACACTGAAGCTTTCTTT.

This clone qualifies as medium-sized. This rearrangement joins TRBV7-6 to TRBJ2-7, with TRBD2 identical over 8 bases. V lost 2 bases and J lost 8; bases outside the gene matches: 14. Germline V lookup: CDR1 SGHVS, CDR2 FNYEAQ. The CDR3 is 16 residues long. The CDR3: CASSLLAERGGQQQYF. In DNA, the CDR3 is TGTGCCAGCAGCTTACTGGCGGAACGGGGGGGCCAGCAGCAGTACTTC. The whole variable domain, remainder taken from reference TRBV7-6 and TRBJ2-7, is GAGVSQSPRYKVTKRGQDVALRCDPISGHVSLYWYRQALGQGPEFLTYFNYEAQQDKSGLPNDRFSAERPEGSISTLTIQRTEQRDSAMYRCASSLLAERGGQQQYFGPGTRLTVT.

The chain joins TRBV7-2 to TRBJ2-1; 8 bases line up with TRBD2. The CDR3 contains 16 residues. Germline CDR1 is SGHTA and CDR2 is FQGNSA. J gave up 3 bases and V 5 bases, and 9 bases lay outside the gene matches. The CDR3 bases are TGTGCCAGCAGCATTGGCTGGGCGGGGGGCTACAATGAGCAGTTCTTC. Its protein is CASSIGWAGGYNEQFF. Full variable domain (outside the CDR3, taken from reference TRBV7-2 and TRBJ2-1): GAGVSQSPSNKVTEKGKDVELRCDPISGHTALYWYRQSLGQGLEFLIYFQGNSAPDKSGLPSDRFSAERTGGSVSTLTIQRTQQEDSAVYLCASSIGWAGGYNEQFFGPGTRLTVL.

The chain couples TRBV5-1 to TRBJ1-2, with 9 bases lining up with TRBD1. From germline, CDR1 is SGHRS and CDR2 YFSETQ. This CDR3 has 14 amino acids. After removal of 4 bases from V and 4 bases from J, the junction contained 5 bases not matched to a gene. The CDR3 region is CASSREGQGYGYTF. The CDR3 DNA reads TGCGCCAGCAGCCGCGAGGGACAGGGCTATGGCTACACCTTC.

The genes are TRBV5-6 and TRBJ1-1; the D is unclear. The CDR3 contains 14 residues. The V end was cut by 0 bases, the J end by 1 base, with 7 bases between. Germline CDR1 is SGHDT and CDR2 is YYEEEE. This chain's CDR3 is CASSLDPENTEAFF. CDR3 nucleotide sequence: TGTGCCAGCAGCTTGGACCCAGAGAACACTGAAGCTTTCTTT.

This clone was observed a few times. The rearrangement uses TRBV4-1 and TRBJ2-7; TRBD1 agrees at 8 bases. The CDR3 is 14 residues long. Germline V gives CDR1 MGHRA, CDR2 YSYEKL. Germline trimming cut 1 base from V and 2 bases from J; bases unmatched to any gene: 1. CDR3 coding DNA: TGCGCCAGCAGCCAAGCGGGACAGGCCTACGAGCAGTACTTC. Protein: CASSQAGQAYEQYF.

This clone was recorded only once. J is TRBJ2-7 and V is TRBV5-1; 9 nucleotides agree with TRBD1. Trimming removed 3 bases from V and 1 base from J; junction bases left unmatched: 2. The germline V gene encodes CDR1 SGHRS and CDR2 YFSETQ. This CDR3 has 14 residues. The CDR3 region has the DNA TGCGCCAGCAGCTGGGACAGGGAATCCTACGAGCAGTACTTC. Translation gives CASSWDRESYEQYF.

V is TRBV28 and J is TRBJ2-4, with 8 bases matching TRBD2. Trimming at V came to 3 bases and at J to 1 base, leaving 2 bases not matched to a gene. CDR3 size: 15 residues. CDR1 is MDHEN and CDR2 is SYDVKM in the germline V gene. CDR3: CASSLGGGAKNIQYF. The CDR3 DNA reads TGTGCCAGCAGTTTGGGCGGGGGGGCCAAAAACATTCAGTACTTC. Filled out from reference TRBV28 and TRBJ2-4, the complete variable domain reads DVKVTQSSRYLVKRTGEKVFLECVQDMDHENMFWYRQDPGLGLRLIYFSYDVKMKEKGDIPEGYSVSREKKERFSLILESASTNQTSMYLCASSLGGGAKNIQYFGAGTRLSVL.

V is TRBV12-2 and J is TRBJ1-1; the D call in the table, TRBD1, was not verified against the DNA. TRBV12-2 is a pseudogene. The CDR3 runs to 13 residues. The DNA for the CDR3 is TGTGCAAGTCGCTTATCTATCCCAGGAGAAGCTTTCTTT. This translates into CASRLSIPGEAFF.

For the CDR3, the DNA is TGTGCCAGCAGCCAGGGGGGCTACGAGCAGTACTTC. This gives the protein CASSQGGYEQYF. J is TRBJ2-7 and V is TRBV12-3 or TRBV12-4, with D possibly being TRBD1 (7 bases). V was cut by 6 bases and J by 3 bases, with 9 bases left in between. The CDR3 has 12 amino acids.

This chain links TRBV7-8 with TRBJ1-5, with 9 bases fitting TRBD1. CDR1 SGHVS and CDR2 FQNEAQ come from the germline V gene. V lost 2 bases and J lost 2; bases outside the gene matches: 4. CDR3 length: 16 amino acids. CDR3 DNA sequence: TGTGCCAGCAGCTTATCCCGGGACAGGGGCAATCAGCCCCAGCATTTT. Translated: CASSLSRDRGNQPQHF.

The genes are TRBV7-9 and TRBJ2-7, with D tentatively TRBD1 (6 bases). The ends were cut back, 7 bases at V and 2 bases at J, with 15 bases in the middle. There are 14 residues in the CDR3. Germline CDR1 is SEHNR and CDR2 is FQNEAQ (reference sequence). The CDR3 spells CASNLGQTPYEQYF. For the CDR3, the DNA is TGTGCCAGCAACCTTGGACAGACCCCCTACGAGCAGTACTTC.